This T cell receptor (beta chain) was recorded in a study of blood T cell repertoires in COVID-19. Method: immunoSEQ multiplex PCR; TCRdb's copy keeps in-frame clones and lacks some. The profile shows roughly 70,000 clones, about 89% of them singletons. Patients in Seattle were enrolled during active infection, then followed longitudinally. The CDR3 is 15 residues long. V shed 0 bases, J shed 2 bases, and the junction held 3 bases outside the gene matches. Germline V gene lookup returns CDR1 LGHDT and CDR2 YNNKEL (reference sequence). Input material: peripheral blood. The source is a man aged 45-65 years with COVID-19, enrolled during active disease. V usage is TRBV3-1 (or the pseudogene TRBV3-2) and J usage is TRBJ2-5; 7 bases map to TRBD2. CDR3 region: CASSQDTGGQETQYF. The CDR3 DNA reads TGTGCCAGCAGCCAAGACACGGGGGGACAAGAGACCCAGTACTTC.